These 24 T cell receptor beta chains share one sample of origin, sequenced in a study of cytomegalovirus exposure and HLA in healthy donors. The PCR made use of 60 Vbeta and 13 Jbeta primers. TCRdb keeps only in-frame clones here, not all; method: immunoSEQ multiplex PCR. The sample has under 150,000 clones, approximately 80% seen once. The material sequenced was PBMCs. These receptors all stem from a woman aged 18-29 years in good health and CMV-seronegative.

The chain joins TRBV28 to TRBJ1-1; 9 bases line up with TRBD1. Germline CDR1 reads MDHEN; CDR2 reads SYDVKM. This CDR3 contains 14 residues. The V and J ends lost 3 bases and 4 bases, in that order; junction bases with no gene match: 3. The CDR3 spells CASSLGTGITEAFF. The DNA for the CDR3 is TGTGCCAGCAGTTTGGGGACAGGGATCACTGAAGCTTTCTTT.

The V and J genes are TRBV29-1 and TRBJ2-3; 9 bases fit TRBD1. Trimming took 2 bases from V and 5 from J; bases not matched to a gene: 5. CDR3 length equals 14 residues. Germline V CDR1 and CDR2: SQVTM, ANQGSEA. In DNA, the CDR3 is TGCAGCGTTGAAAGGGACAGGGTCGGAGATACGCAGTATTTT. Translated: CSVERDRVGDTQYF.

The chain is built from TRBV30 and TRBJ2-5; 8 nucleotides align to TRBD2. Germline V gene sequence: CDR1 GTSNPN, CDR2 SVGIG (reference sequence). The V gene end was trimmed by 1 base and the J gene end by 5 bases; junction bases not matched to a gene: 9. The CDR3 has 15 amino acids. CDR3 protein: CAWSATSASWETQYF. Written as DNA, the CDR3 is TGTGCCTGGAGTGCGACTAGCGCTTCATGGGAGACCCAGTACTTC.

The rearrangement joins TRBV2 to TRBJ1-2; the D is unclear. CDR3 length: 13 amino acids. The germline gives CDR1 SNHLY, CDR2 FYNNEI. V gave up 8 bases and J gave up 4 bases, with 14 bases separating them. The chain's CDR3 is CASASRAAYGYTF. CDR3 coding DNA: TGTGCCAGCGCTTCCCGAGCGGCCTATGGCTACACCTTC.

This clone came up once. This rearrangement joins TRBV28 to TRBJ1-5; D perhaps matches TRBD1 (6 bases). In germline, CDR1 is MDHEN, CDR2 SYDVKM. V was trimmed by 1 base and J by 6 bases, leaving 13 bases between them. This CDR3 contains 15 residues. This CDR3 is CASSLLQGSGQPQHF. DNA of the CDR3: TGTGCCAGCAGTTTATTACAGGGAAGTGGTCAGCCCCAGCATTTT.

The CDR3 DNA is TGTGCCAGCAGCCGGAGCTCCTACGAGCAGTACTTC. It specifies CASSRSSYEQYF. The chain is built from TRBV14 and TRBJ2-7; unclear D gene. V lost 4 bases, J lost 0 bases, and 4 bases lay in between. The CDR3 is made up of 12 amino acids. Germline-derived CDR1 and CDR2 are SGHDN and FVKESK.

The chain links TRBV7-8 to TRBJ2-7; perhaps TRBD1 as D (6 bases). Per germline, CDR1 SGHVS and CDR2 FQNEAQ. Trimming stripped 4 bases from V and 1 base from J, with 17 bases between. The CDR3 is 16 residues long. In nucleotides, the CDR3 is TGTGCCAGCAGCTCCCGGGACACCATCTTTTCCTACGAGCAGTACTTC. Protein: CASSSRDTIFSYEQYF.

The genes are TRBV19 and TRBJ2-3, with D perhaps matching TRBD1 (6 bases). The CDR3 covers 16 residues. The germline gives CDR1 LNHDA, CDR2 SQIVND (reference sequence). The V end was cut by 0 bases, the J end by 3 bases, with 13 bases between. The CDR3 region has the DNA TGTGCCAGTAGTATAGATCTGGGCAGGGGAACAGATACGCAGTATTTT. Residues: CASSIDLGRGTDTQYF.

This clone has just a few counts. V usage is TRBV10-3 and J usage is TRBJ2-1; D remains unclear. The CDR3 extends over 15 amino acids. Trimming took 7 bases from V and 1 from J, leaving 14 bases between them. Per germline, CDR1 ENHRY and CDR2 SYGVKD. CDR3 sequence: CAINEQPNSYNEQFF. The CDR3 DNA sequence: TGTGCCATCAACGAACAGCCTAATTCCTACAATGAGCAGTTCTTC.

The chain has TRBV28 and TRBJ2-1; a weak D match, TRBD1 (6 bases). Trimming shortened V by 2 bases and J by 3 bases, and 11 bases separated the two germline ends. This CDR3 is 15 amino acids long. CDR1 MDHEN and CDR2 SYDVKM come from the germline V gene. The chain's CDR3 is CASSLGGSNYNEQFF. The CDR3 DNA reads TGTGCCAGCAGTTTAGGGGGCTCTAACTACAATGAGCAGTTCTTC.

This chain uses TRBV6-5 with TRBJ1-2, with 7 bases that match TRBD1. V gave up 6 bases and J gave up 6 bases; unmatched junction bases: 7. The CDR3 is 13 residues long. Germline V gene sequence: CDR1 MNHEY, CDR2 SVGAGI. The DNA of the CDR3 is TGTGCCAGCAGCCCGGACAGGCAAAATGGCTACACCTTC. Translated, it gives CASSPDRQNGYTF.

The gene calls are TRBV27 and TRBJ1-2, with D maybe TRBD1 (6 bases). The germline gives CDR1 MNHEY, CDR2 SMNVEV (reference sequence). Deletions cut 6 bases from V and 7 bases from J, with 18 bases between. This CDR3 contains 14 residues. This CDR3 reads CASRTAGDVAGYTF. The CDR3 coding sequence is TGTGCCAGCAGGACTGCAGGGGATGTGGCTGGCTACACCTTC.

With respect to this clone: The junction departs from the called germline gene at one end, perhaps through a read error. The chain uses TRBV7-7 and TRBJ2-5; D remains unclear. CDR1 SSHAT and CDR2 FNYEAQ come from the germline V gene (reference sequence). This CDR3 spans 14 amino acids. The CDR3 DNA reads TGTGCTAGCAGCTTAGGTGGCAGCCAAGAGACCCAGTACTTC. Its protein is CASSLGGSQETQYF.

The chain joins TRBV7-9 to TRBJ2-1, with D perhaps matching TRBD1 (6 bases). The CDR3 is 15 residues long. CDR1 and CDR2 (germline): SEHNR, FQNEAQ (reference sequence). Trimming took off 4 bases at V and 0 bases at J, with 10 bases between the two ends. The CDR3 DNA reads as TGTGCCAGCAGCTCTGGGACAAGCTCCTACAATGAGCAGTTCTTC. Residues: CASSSGTSSYNEQFF.

Written as DNA, the CDR3 is TGTGCCAGCTCCAACCGGGAGGGCCCCAGAAACACCATATATTTT. Its translation is CASSNREGPRNTIYF. This chain connects TRBV18 to TRBJ1-3; D is undetermined. From germline, CDR1 is KGHSH and CDR2 LQKENI. V shed 6 bases and J shed 5 bases, with 17 bases lying between them. The length of the CDR3 is 15 residues.

The chain joins TRBV5-1 to TRBJ1-2; maybe TRBD1 (6 bases). V lost 0 bases and J lost 3, with 9 bases in between. The length of the CDR3 is 14 residues. CDR1 is SGHRS, CDR2 YFSETQ, per germline. DNA of the CDR3: TGCGCCAGCAGCTTGGAACAGGGCGACTATGGCTACACCTTC. It specifies CASSLEQGDYGYTF.

V gene TRBV11-2 combines with J gene TRBJ2-1; 11 bases agree with TRBD2. CDR1 and CDR2 (germline): SGHAT, FQNNGV. The CDR3 contains 16 residues. The ends lost 4 bases at V and 2 bases at J; junction bases unmatched: 4. In DNA, the CDR3 is TGTGCCAGCAGCTCACCGGGACTAGCGGCCTACAATGAGCAGTTCTTC. Translation: CASSSPGLAAYNEQFF. Supplemented by reference TRBV11-2 and TRBJ2-1, the full variable domain reads EAGVAQSPRYKIIEKRQSVAFWCNPISGHATLYWYQQILGQGPKLLIQFQNNGVVDDSQLPKDRFSAERLKGVDSTLKIQPAKLEDSAVYLCASSSPGLAAYNEQFFGPGTRLTVL.

This clone has more than one count but fewer than ten. One junction end does not reproduce the germline sequence, and a read error may be involved. This chain connects TRBV28 to TRBJ1-5, with a tentative D call TRBD1 (6 bases). Germline V lookup: CDR1 MDHEN, CDR2 SYDVKM. The CDR3 covers 16 residues. The DNA of the CDR3 is TGTGCCAGCAGCTTATCTGGGGGCCCTAGCAATCAGCCCCAGCATTTT. Amino acid sequence: CASSLSGGPSNQPQHF.

The chain uses TRBV2 and TRBJ2-2; TRBD1 matches 9 bases. V lost 7 bases to trimming and J lost 6 bases; unmatched junction nucleotides: 3. Germline values: CDR1 SNHLY, CDR2 FYNNEI. The CDR3 covers 13 residues. This CDR3 reads CASIRQGAGELFF. In nucleotides, the CDR3 is TGTGCCAGCATCAGACAGGGGGCCGGGGAGCTGTTTTTT.

The J gene is TRBJ2-7, the V gene TRBV5-4; 7 nucleotides line up with TRBD1. Germline values: CDR1 SGHNT, CDR2 YYREEE (reference sequence). Losses at the gene ends were 4 bases for V and 2 bases for J; bases not matched to a gene: 6. The CDR3 has 14 residues. CDR3 sequence reads: CASSRPGTAYEQYV. In nucleotides, the CDR3 is TGTGCCAGCAGCCGGCCTGGGACAGCCTACGAGCAGTACGTC.

V and J are TRBV5-4 and TRBJ1-1; D not certain. V lost 1 base and J 0 bases, leaving 4 bases between the germline ends. The CDR3 has 13 residues. CDR1 is SGHNT, CDR2 YYREEE, per germline (reference sequence). CDR3 DNA: TGTGCCAGCAGCTTGCCTGTGAACACTGAAGCTTTCTTT. Its translation is CASSLPVNTEAFF.

J is TRBJ1-1 and V is TRBV18; TRBD1 matches at 7 bases. Germline V gene data show CDR1 as KGHSH and CDR2 as LQKENI. The J segment lost 2 bases and the V segment lost 3 bases, leaving 6 bases of the junction unmatched. The CDR3 is 15 amino acids. The CDR3 spells CASSPLGTANTEAFF. The CDR3 DNA sequence: TGTGCCAGCTCACCCCTTGGGACAGCCAACACTGAAGCTTTCTTT.

The chain combines TRBV27 with TRBJ1-1, with TRBD1 as a possible D gene (6 bases). Trimming took 9 bases from V and 1 from J, leaving 9 bases between them. CDR1 is MNHEY, CDR2 SMNVEV, per germline (reference sequence). The CDR3 contains 12 residues. CDR3 sequence: CASRQENTEAFF. CDR3 nucleotide sequence: TGTGCCAGTAGACAGGAGAACACTGAAGCTTTCTTT.

This clone has only one observation. The chain employs TRBV15 and TRBJ1-5; TRBD1 might be the D (6 bases). Germline values: CDR1 LNHNV, CDR2 YYDKDF (reference sequence). The CDR3 extends over 18 amino acids. Trimming took off 4 bases at V and 0 bases at J, with 19 bases between the two ends. CDR3 amino acids: CATSTFPRDIDSNQPQHF. As DNA, the CDR3 is TGTGCCACCAGCACATTTCCACGGGACATCGATAGCAATCAGCCCCAGCATTTT.